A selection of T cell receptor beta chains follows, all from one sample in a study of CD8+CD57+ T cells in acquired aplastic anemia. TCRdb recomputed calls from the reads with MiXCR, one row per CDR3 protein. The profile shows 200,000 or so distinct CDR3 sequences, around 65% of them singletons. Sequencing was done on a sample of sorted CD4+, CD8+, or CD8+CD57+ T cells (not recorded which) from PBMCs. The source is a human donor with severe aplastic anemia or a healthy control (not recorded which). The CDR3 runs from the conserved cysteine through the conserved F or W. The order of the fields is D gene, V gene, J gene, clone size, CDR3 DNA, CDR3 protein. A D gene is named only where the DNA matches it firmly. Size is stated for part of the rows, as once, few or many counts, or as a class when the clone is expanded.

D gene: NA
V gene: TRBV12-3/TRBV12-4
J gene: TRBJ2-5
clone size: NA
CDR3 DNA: TGTGCCAGCAGTTTATCCGGGACAGAGACCCAGTACTTC
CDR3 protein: CASSLSGTETQYF

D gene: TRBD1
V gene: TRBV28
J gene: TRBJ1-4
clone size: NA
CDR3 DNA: TGTGCCAGCAGTTTCCGACAGGGTGGCGAAAAACTGTTTTTT
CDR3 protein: CASSFRQGGEKLFF

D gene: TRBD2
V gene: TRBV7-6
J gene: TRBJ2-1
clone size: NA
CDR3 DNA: TGTGCCAGCAGCCCTGGACTAGTTCACGTCCAGTTCTTC
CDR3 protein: CASSPGLVHVQFF

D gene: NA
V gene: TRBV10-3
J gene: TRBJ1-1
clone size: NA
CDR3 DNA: TGTGCCAGCAGTTACCGACAGGTTCCTAGGAACACTGAAGCTTTCTTT
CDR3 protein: CASSYRQVPRNTEAFF

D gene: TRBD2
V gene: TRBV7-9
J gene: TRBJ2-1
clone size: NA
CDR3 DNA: TGTGCCAGCAGTCTACTAGCGTCTGGAGAGCAGTTCTTC
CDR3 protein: CASSLLASGEQFF

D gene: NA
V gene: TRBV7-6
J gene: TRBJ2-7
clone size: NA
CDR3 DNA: TGTGCCAGCAGCTTAAGACAGGCCCCGACCTACGAGCAGTACTTC
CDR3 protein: CASSLRQAPTYEQYF

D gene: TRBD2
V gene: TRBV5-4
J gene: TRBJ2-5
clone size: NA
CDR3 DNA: TGTGCCAGCAGCTTACCCGGGTGGGGGGGTGAAGAGGCCCAGTACTTC
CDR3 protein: CASSLPGWGGEEAQYF

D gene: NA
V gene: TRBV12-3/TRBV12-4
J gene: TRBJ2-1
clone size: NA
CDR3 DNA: TGTGCCAGCAGTTTTACTTTAGGGGAAAATGAGCAGTTCTTC
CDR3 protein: CASSFTLGENEQFF

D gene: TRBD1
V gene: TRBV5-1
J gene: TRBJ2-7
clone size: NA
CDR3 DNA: TGCGCCAGCAGCTTGGACGCAGGGGGCGCGTCCGAGCAGTACTTC
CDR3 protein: CASSLDAGGASEQYF

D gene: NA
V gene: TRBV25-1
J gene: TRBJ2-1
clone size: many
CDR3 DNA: TGTGCCAGCACGGCATACAATGAGCAGTTCTTC
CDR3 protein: CASTAYNEQFF

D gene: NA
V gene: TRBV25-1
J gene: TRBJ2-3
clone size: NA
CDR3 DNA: TGTGCCAGCAGCCAGGGCCCAGATACGCAGTATTTT
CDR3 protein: CASSQGPDTQYF

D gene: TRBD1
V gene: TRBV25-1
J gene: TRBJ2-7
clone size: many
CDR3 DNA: TGTGCCAGTCAGATAGATCACAGGCCCCCGGGACAGGGACAATTATGGGGCTCCTACGAGCAGTACTTC
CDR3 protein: CASQIDHRPPGQGQLWGSYEQYF

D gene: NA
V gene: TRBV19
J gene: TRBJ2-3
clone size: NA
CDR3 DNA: TGTGCCAGTAGTATTGGTATTCGGGCCACAGATACGCAGTATTTT
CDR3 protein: CASSIGIRATDTQYF

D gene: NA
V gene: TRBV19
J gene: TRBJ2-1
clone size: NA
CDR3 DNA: TGTGCCAGTAGTGACCGGGACTTAGGGCCCTACAATGAGCAGTTCTTC
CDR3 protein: CASSDRDLGPYNEQFF

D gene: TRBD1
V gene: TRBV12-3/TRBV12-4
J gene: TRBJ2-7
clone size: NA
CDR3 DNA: TGTGCCAGCAGTTTTTCACAGGGGAGTGAGCAGTACTTC
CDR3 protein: CASSFSQGSEQYF

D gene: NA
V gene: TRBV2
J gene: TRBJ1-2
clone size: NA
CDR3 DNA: TGTGCCAGCAGTGATCCGCGCCCGGCCTATGGCTACACCTTC
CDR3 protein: CASSDPRPAYGYTF

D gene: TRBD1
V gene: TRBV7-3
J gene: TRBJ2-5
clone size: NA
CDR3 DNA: TGTGCCAGCACTTCTCGGGACAGGGGGCTCGTGACCCAGTACTTC
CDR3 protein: CASTSRDRGLVTQYF

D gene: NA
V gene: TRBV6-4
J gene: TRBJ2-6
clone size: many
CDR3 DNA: TGTGCCAGCAGTCACCGCTCTGGGGCCAACGTCCTGACTTTC
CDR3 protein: CASSHRSGANVLTF

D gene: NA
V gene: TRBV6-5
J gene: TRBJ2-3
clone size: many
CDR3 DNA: TGTGCCAGCAGTTACTCGGGGGTAGATACGCAGTATTTT
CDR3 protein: CASSYSGVDTQYF

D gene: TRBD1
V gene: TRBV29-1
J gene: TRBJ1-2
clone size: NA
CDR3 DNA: TGCAGCGTTGAGAACGGACAGGGGGCGTTTGGCTACACCTTC
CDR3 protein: CSVENGQGAFGYTF

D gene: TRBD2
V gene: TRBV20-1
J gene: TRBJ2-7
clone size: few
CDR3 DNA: TGCAGTGCCTGGACTAGCGGCCCCTACGAGCAGTACTTC
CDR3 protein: CSAWTSGPYEQYF

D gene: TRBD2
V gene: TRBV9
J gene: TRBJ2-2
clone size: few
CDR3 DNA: TGTGCCAGCAGCCCCCGGGTAGCGGGGGGGCCGGGCACCGGGGAGCTGTTTTTT
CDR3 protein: CASSPRVAGGPGTGELFF

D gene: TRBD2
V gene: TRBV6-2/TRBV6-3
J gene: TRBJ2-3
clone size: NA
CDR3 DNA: TGTGCCAGCAGTTTTAGCGGGGACACAGATACGCAGTATTTT
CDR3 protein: CASSFSGDTDTQYF

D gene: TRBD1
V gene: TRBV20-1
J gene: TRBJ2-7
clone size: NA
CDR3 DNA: TGCAGTGCTAGCAGGGACAGGTACTACGAGCAGTACTTC
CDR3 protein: CSASRDRYYEQYF

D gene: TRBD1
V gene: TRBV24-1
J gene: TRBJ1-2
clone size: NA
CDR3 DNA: TGTGCCACCAGTGATACAGGGGGGAACTATGGCTACACCTTC
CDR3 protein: CATSDTGGNYGYTF

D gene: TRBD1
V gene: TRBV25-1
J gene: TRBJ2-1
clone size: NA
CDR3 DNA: TGTGCCAGCAGTGACAACCGGGACAGAGGCAATGAGCAGTTCTTC
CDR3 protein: CASSDNRDRGNEQFF

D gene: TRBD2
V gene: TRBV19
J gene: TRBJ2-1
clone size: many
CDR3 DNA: TGTGCCAGTACTCTAGCGGGGGGGCCATATGAGCAGTTCTTC
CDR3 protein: CASTLAGGPYEQFF

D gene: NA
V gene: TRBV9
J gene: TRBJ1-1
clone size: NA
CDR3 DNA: TGTGCCAGCAGCCGATGGAACACTGAAGCTTTCTTT
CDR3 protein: CASSRWNTEAFF

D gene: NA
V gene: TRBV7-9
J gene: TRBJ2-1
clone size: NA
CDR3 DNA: TGTGCCAGCAGCTCCCGGCGATATGAGCAGTTCTTC
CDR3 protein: CASSSRRYEQFF

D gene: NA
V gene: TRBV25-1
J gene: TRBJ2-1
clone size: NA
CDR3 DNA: TGTGCCAGCAGTGAATATGGGCAGGGGAGGAATGAGCAGTTCTTC
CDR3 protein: CASSEYGQGRNEQFF

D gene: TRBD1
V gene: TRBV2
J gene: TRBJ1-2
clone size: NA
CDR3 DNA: TGTGCCAGCTTTAGACAGGGCCCAAACACCTTC
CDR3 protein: CASFRQGPNTF

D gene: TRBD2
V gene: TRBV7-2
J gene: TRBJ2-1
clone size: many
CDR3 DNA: TGTGCCAGCAGCTTGGTGCTAGCGGGGCCCTACAATGAGCAGTTCTTC
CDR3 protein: CASSLVLAGPYNEQFF

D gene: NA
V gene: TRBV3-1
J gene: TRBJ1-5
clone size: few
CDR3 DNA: TGTGCCAGCAGCCCTCCACCCCCAGGCAGCAATCAGCCCCAGCATTTT
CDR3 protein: CASSPPPPGSNQPQHF

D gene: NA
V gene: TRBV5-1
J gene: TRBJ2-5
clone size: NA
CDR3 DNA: TGCACCAGCAGCTTAGGACAGATTAGTCCCCAGTACTTC
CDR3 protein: CTSSLGQISPQYF

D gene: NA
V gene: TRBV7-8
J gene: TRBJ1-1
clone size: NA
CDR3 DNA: TGTGCCAGCAGCTATGGGGGTTTAGCTTTCTTT
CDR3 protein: CASSYGGLAFF

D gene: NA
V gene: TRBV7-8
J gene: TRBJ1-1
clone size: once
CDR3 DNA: TGTGCCAGCAGCCCAGCGGGACAGAACACTGAAGCTTTCTTT
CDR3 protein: CASSPAGQNTEAFF

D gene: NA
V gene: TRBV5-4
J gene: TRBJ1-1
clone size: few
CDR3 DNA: TGTGCCAGCAGCTCTAGTATCATGGGGGGATTAAAGGGCCGCACTGAAGCTTTCTTT
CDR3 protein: CASSSSIMGGLKGRTEAFF